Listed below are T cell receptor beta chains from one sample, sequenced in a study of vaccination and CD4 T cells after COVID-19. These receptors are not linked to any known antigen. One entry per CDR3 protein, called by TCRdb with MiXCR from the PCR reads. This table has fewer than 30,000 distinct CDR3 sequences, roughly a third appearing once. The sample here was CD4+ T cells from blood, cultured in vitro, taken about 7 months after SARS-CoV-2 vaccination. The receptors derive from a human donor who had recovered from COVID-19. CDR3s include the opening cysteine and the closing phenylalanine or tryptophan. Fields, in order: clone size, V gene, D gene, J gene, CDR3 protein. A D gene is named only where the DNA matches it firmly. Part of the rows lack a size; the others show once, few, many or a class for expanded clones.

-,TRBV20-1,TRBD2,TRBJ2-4,CSASPSGRVAKNIQYF
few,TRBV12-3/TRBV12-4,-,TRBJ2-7,CASKAGQVKFEQYF
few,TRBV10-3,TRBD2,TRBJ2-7,CAISGRGLAGASEQYF
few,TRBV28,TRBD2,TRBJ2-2,CASLRAGGRNTGELFF
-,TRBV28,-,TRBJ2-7,CASSFPPGERGSYEQYF
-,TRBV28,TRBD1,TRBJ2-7,CASRQGADEQYF
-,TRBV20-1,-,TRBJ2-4,CSARGGGSKNIQYF
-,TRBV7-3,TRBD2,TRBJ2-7,CASSPLAGGPYEQYF
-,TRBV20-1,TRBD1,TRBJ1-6,CSAGTGPLFNSPLHF
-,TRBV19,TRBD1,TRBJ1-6,CASSTNGQGNSPLHF
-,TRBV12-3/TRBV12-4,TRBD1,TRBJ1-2,CASGRTGGISGYTF
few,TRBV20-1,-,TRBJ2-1,CSASFQENEQFF
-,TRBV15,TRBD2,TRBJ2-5,CATSRNGLAQETQYF
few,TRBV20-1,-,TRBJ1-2,CSARDLTDGSEGYTF
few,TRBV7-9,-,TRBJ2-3,CASSPDLPGTDTQYF
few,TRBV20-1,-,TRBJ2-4,CSAKSNAKNIQYF
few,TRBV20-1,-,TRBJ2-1,CSARAGTAYNEQFF
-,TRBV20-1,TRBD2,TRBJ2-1,CSAQTSGDYSYNEQFF
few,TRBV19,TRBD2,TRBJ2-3,CATLQAGTDTQYF
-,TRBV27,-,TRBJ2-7,CASSFPPFKYEQYF
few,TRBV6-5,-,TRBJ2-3,CASSYGRGDTQYF
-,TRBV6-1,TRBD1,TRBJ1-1,CASSEGQGAPMNTEAFF
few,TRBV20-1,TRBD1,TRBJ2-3,CSAPDRVFGDTQYF
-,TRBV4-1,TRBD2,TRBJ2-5,CASRNTPGLAGQETQYF
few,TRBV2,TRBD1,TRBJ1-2,CASSRQGATNYGYTF
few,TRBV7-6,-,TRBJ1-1,CASTLQGNTEAFF
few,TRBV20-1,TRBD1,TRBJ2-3,CSQIQGALDTQYF
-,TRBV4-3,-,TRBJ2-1,CASSQVSGTYNEQFF
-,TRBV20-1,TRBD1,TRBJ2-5,CSARTGDQRETQYF
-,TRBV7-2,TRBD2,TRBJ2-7,CASSASGRALYEQYF
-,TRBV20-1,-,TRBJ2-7,CSARGPYEQYF
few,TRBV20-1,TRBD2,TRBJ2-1,CSAAGRGLNLRSYNEQFF
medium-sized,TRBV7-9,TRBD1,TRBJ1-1,CASSLQGAGTEAFF
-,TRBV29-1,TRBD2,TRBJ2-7,CSVDPTSGGGEQYF
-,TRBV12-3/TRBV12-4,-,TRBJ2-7,CASSWALSDEQYF
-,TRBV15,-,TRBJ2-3,CATSREISVTDTQYF
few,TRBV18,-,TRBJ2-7,CASSGDPYEQYF
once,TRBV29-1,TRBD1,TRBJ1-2,CSYFTDRVEGGYTF
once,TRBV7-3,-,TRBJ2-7,CASSLSRAEEQYF
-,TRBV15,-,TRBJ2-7,CATSRDPLGAYEQYF
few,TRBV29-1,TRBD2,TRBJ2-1,CSVEVTLAGEAPPFF
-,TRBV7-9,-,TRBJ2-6,CASSLWRELSLGSGANVLTF
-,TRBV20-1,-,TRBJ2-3,CSAGPFSQNLLYTQYF
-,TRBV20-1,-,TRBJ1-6,CSAIYQGPSYNSPLHF
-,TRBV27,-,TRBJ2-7,CASSFFAGDGEQYF